The clone carrying this TCR beta chain was seen more than once but under ten times. Its antigen is still unknown. Total RNA was extracted at no less than 6 micrograms per sample. These data come from a study of blood T cells in healthy people across ages. Study-level results: PBMCs were not sorted, which prevented a conclusive comparison of naive versus antigen-experienced cells.

Through a sample-barcoded 5' primer and a J-beta primer mix, a second PCR was run for roughly 7 to 11 cycles. From the 5' RACE reads, TCRdb called clonotypes with MiXCR, one entry per CDR3 protein. The repertoire consists of some 1.1 million distinct CDR3 sequences, with 35% to 40% occurring once and the leading ten covering about an eighth. Unmatched junction bases numbered 10, after V lost 5 bases and J lost 8 bases. Per germline, CDR1 DFQATT and CDR2 SNEGSKA (reference sequence). This CDR3 has 14 amino acids. This receptor was identified in a man aged 18-30 years in good health. Sequencing used blood. V gene TRBV20-1 combines with J gene TRBJ2-1; 9 bases match TRBD2. CDR3 nucleotide sequence: TGCAGTGCTCCCCTAGCGGGGAGGGGAGATGAGCAGTTCTTC. Amino acids: CSAPLAGRGDEQFF.